These 12 T cell receptor beta chains were sequenced from one sample in a study of long-term antiretroviral therapy in people with HIV. The authors ran the immunoSEQ assay, v3.0, at survey level. TCRdb's copy holds only in-frame clones and misses some; the assay was immunoSEQ multiplex PCR. Among 25,000 to 35,000 clones, about 93% were seen once, and the ten largest hold about a tenth. The sequencing here drew on unsorted PBMCs, taken 6.2 years after starting antiretroviral therapy. Receptor source: a man aged 40-49 years with HIV.

This rearrangement joins TRBV6-6 to TRBJ2-3, with 7 nucleotides matching TRBD1. After removal of 6 bases from V and 1 base from J, the junction contained 7 bases not matched to a gene. CDR3 size: 15 residues. Germline loops: CDR1 MNHNY, CDR2 SVGAGI (reference sequence). CDR3 DNA sequence: TGTGCCAGCAGGGACACGGGACAGCGCACAGATACGCAGTATTTT. Translating it yields CASRDTGQRTDTQYF.

V is TRBV6-1 and J is TRBJ1-1; D not certain. The V gene's germline CDR1 is MNHNS and CDR2 SASEGT. Trimming stripped 1 base from V and 4 bases from J, with 7 bases between. The CDR3 spans 13 residues. CDR3 amino acids: CASSEERITEAFF. The CDR3 nucleotides are TGTGCCAGCAGTGAAGAAAGGATCACTGAAGCTTTCTTT.

This chain links TRBV6-1 with TRBJ2-3, with unresolved D. CDR3 length: 14 residues. The V gene's germline CDR1 is MNHNS and CDR2 SASEGT. Trimming took off 4 bases at V and 0 bases at J, with 8 bases between the two ends. This CDR3 is CASSASISTDTQYF. The CDR3 nucleotides read TGTGCCAGCAGTGCCAGCATAAGCACAGATACGCAGTATTTT.

The chain uses TRBV6-1 and TRBJ1-1; D remains ambiguous. Trimming took 1 base from V and 3 from J, leaving 3 bases between them. This CDR3 region has 12 residues. CDR1 and CDR2 (germline): MNHNS, SASEGT. The CDR3 DNA reads as TGTGCCAGCAGTGAAGGGTACACTGAAGCTTTCTTT. The encoded protein is CASSEGYTEAFF.

The genes are TRBV5-4 and TRBJ2-3, with D maybe TRBD2 (5 bases). The CDR3 is 14 residues long. Germline assignment: CDR1 SGHNT and CDR2 YYREEE (reference sequence). V was cut by 0 bases and J by 0 bases, with 5 bases left in between. The CDR3 coding sequence is TGTGCCAGCAGCTTGGGGACTAGCACAGATACGCAGTATTTT. It specifies CASSLGTSTDTQYF.

The rearrangement joins TRBV7-2 to TRBJ1-1, with a possible D match to TRBD1 (5 bases). This CDR3 region has 16 residues. CDR1 is SGHTA, CDR2 FQGNSA, per germline. Trimming took 5 bases from V and 1 from J, leaving 17 bases between them. In DNA, the CDR3 is TGTGCCAGCAGCCCCCGTGGGGGATCACGGAACACTGAAGCTTTCTTT. It codes for CASSPRGGSRNTEAFF.

This chain links TRBV19 with TRBJ1-2; D not certain. The V and J ends lost 4 bases and 6 bases respectively, with 12 bases between them. The germline V gene encodes CDR1 LNHDA and CDR2 SQIVND (reference sequence). There are 13 residues in the CDR3. The CDR3 protein is CASSTPGGNGYTF. In DNA, the CDR3 is TGTGCCAGTAGTACACCTGGTGGCAATGGCTACACCTTC.

V and J are TRBV10-3 and TRBJ2-3; 10 bases fit TRBD2. The junction had 15 bases not matched to a gene; V was cut back by 6 bases and J by 6 bases. Per germline, CDR1 ENHRY and CDR2 SYGVKD. The CDR3 length is 17 residues. The CDR3 DNA sequence: TGTGCCATCAGCCAAGCGGGACTAGCGAGATTGGCGGATACGCAGTATTTT. Amino acid sequence: CAISQAGLARLADTQYF.

The chain combines TRBV27 with TRBJ2-5, with no clear D. Trimming left V 6 bases short and J 11 bases short, with 16 bases between. Per germline, CDR1 MNHEY and CDR2 SMNVEV (reference sequence). This CDR3 comprises 12 residues. The CDR3 is CASSHPAGPQYF. The DNA of the CDR3 is TGTGCCAGCAGCCATCCCGCCGGACCACAGTACTTC.

V and J are TRBV27 and TRBJ1-2; a possible D gene is TRBD1 (6 bases). Trimming took 3 bases from V and 5 from J, leaving 13 bases between them. In germline, CDR1 is MNHEY, CDR2 SMNVEV (reference sequence). The length of the CDR3 is 14 residues. The CDR3 region is CASSFSGTPYGYTF. In DNA, the CDR3 is TGTGCCAGCAGTTTTTCCGGGACACCATATGGCTACACCTTC.

The chain carries TRBV25-1 and TRBJ2-7, with 7 bases matching TRBD1. The CDR3 length is 14 residues. Germline CDR1 and CDR2: MGHDK and SYGVNS. V shed 3 bases and J 6 bases; nucleotides not matched to a gene: 8. DNA for the CDR3: TGTGCCAGCAGTGATATCCGACAGGGCGGCGAGCAGTACTTC. It is translated as CASSDIRQGGEQYF.

The chain employs TRBV30 and TRBJ1-1, with D unresolved. This CDR3 is built from 12 residues. Looked up from germline, CDR1 is GTSNPN and CDR2 is SVGIG (reference sequence). The ends were cut back, 3 bases at V and 4 bases at J, with 9 bases in the middle. The DNA for the CDR3 is TGTGCCTGGAGGGATCAGGTCACTGAAGCTTTCTTT. Protein: CAWRDQVTEAFF.